Below, 10 T cell receptor beta chains from the same sample are listed, as sequenced in a study of cytomegalovirus exposure and HLA in healthy donors. The study ran its PCR with 60 Vbeta and 13 Jbeta primers. Only in-frame clones appear in the TCRdb table, and some are missing; sequencing was by immunoSEQ multiplex PCR. The sample data list some 130,000 clones. Sequencing input: PBMCs. The receptor set was obtained from a man between 18 and 35 years old in good health and CMV-seronegative.

The chain uses TRBV14 and TRBJ2-7; D possibly corresponds to TRBD1 (5 bases). The CDR3 totals 13 residues. V was pared by 2 bases and J by 0 bases, with 5 bases between. Germline CDR1 is SGHDN and CDR2 is FVKESK. CDR3 nucleotide sequence: TGTGCCAGCAGCCAAAGGGGCTCCTACGAGCAGTACTTC. This sequence encodes CASSQRGSYEQYF.

The chain has TRBV7-6 and TRBJ2-7; D is uncertain. The germline CDR1 and CDR2 sequences are SGHVS and FNYEAQ. The CDR3 length is 14 residues. V was shortened by 2 bases and J by 0 bases, with 8 bases between the two germline ends. The CDR3 loop reads CASSLTVSSYEQYF. The CDR3 region has the DNA TGTGCCAGCAGCTTAACGGTCTCCTCCTACGAGCAGTACTTC. The full variable domain, completed using reference TRBV7-6 and TRBJ2-7, is GAGVSQSPRYKVTKRGQDVALRCDPISGHVSLYWYRQALGQGPEFLTYFNYEAQQDKSGLPNDRFSAERPEGSISTLTIQRTEQRDSAMYRCASSLTVSSYEQYFGPGTRLTVT.

The gene calls are TRBV19 and TRBJ1-5; D may be TRBD1 (6 bases). Looked up from germline, CDR1 is LNHDA and CDR2 is SQIVND (reference sequence). This CDR3 has 18 amino acids. Trimming removed 5 bases from V and 0 bases from J, with 20 bases in between. CDR3 DNA: TGTGCCAGTAGTCCACTGCTCCCGACAGGCTATAGCAATCAGCCCCAGCATTTT. Translating it yields CASSPLLPTGYSNQPQHF.

The chain joins TRBV6-5 to TRBJ2-6; D unresolved. This CDR3 is 12 amino acids long. V was shortened by 10 bases and J by 0 bases, with 4 bases between the two germline ends. The germline V gene encodes CDR1 MNHEY and CDR2 SVGAGI. The CDR3 DNA sequence: TGTGCCACCAACTCTGGGGCCAACGTCCTGACTTTC. It yields the protein CATNSGANVLTF.

V gene TRBV27 combines with J gene TRBJ2-3; D uncertain. V lost 5 bases to trimming and J lost 5 bases, with 11 bases between them. This CDR3 comprises 13 residues. From germline, CDR1 is MNHEY and CDR2 SMNVEV (reference sequence). The CDR3 is CASSPYRGDTQYF. In DNA, the CDR3 is TGTGCCAGCAGTCCCTACCGAGGAGATACGCAGTATTTT.

V is TRBV7-3 and J is TRBJ2-2; TRBD1 might be the D (5 bases). Trimming shortened V by 1 base and J by 3 bases, and 9 bases separated the two germline ends. From germline, CDR1 is SGHTA and CDR2 FQGTGA. This CDR3 comprises 15 residues. CDR3 DNA: TGTGCCAGCAGCTTAATGGGCAGGGACACCGGGGAGCTGTTTTTT. It yields the protein CASSLMGRDTGELFF.

The chain uses TRBV7-7 and TRBJ2-2, with 10 bases matching TRBD1. V lost 2 bases, J lost 5 bases, and 5 bases stayed unmatched. The germline V gene has CDR1 SSHAT and CDR2 FNYEAQ (reference sequence). There are 16 residues in the CDR3. The CDR3 nucleotides read TGTGCCAGCAGCTTACCGGGACAGGGGTTAACCGGGGAGCTGTTTTTT. Its translation: CASSLPGQGLTGELFF.

The chain recombines TRBV19 with TRBJ2-2, with D perhaps TRBD1 (7 bases). The CDR3 runs to 15 residues. Per germline, CDR1 LNHDA and CDR2 SQIVND (reference sequence). Trimming shortened V by 5 bases and J by 4 bases, and 14 bases separated the two germline ends. CDR3 nucleotide sequence: TGTGCCAGTAGTGCAGGGGGAGCGGGCACCGGGGAGCTGTTTTTT. Residues: CASSAGGAGTGELFF. The full variable domain, rest sourced from reference TRBV19 and TRBJ2-2, is DGGITQSPKYLFRKEGQNVTLSCEQNLNHDAMYWYRQDPGQGLRLIYYSQIVNDFQKGDIAEGYSVSREKKESFPLTVTSAQKNPTAFYLCASSAGGAGTGELFFGEGSRLTVL.

J is TRBJ2-7 and V is TRBV18; 10 nucleotides align to TRBD2. CDR1 and CDR2 (germline): KGHSH, LQKENI. The V gene end was trimmed by 0 bases and the J gene end by 6 bases; junction bases not matched to a gene: 5. This CDR3 has 15 amino acids. The CDR3 sequence: CASSPPSSGSSEQYF. The CDR3 DNA is TGTGCCAGCTCACCACCGTCTAGCGGGAGTAGCGAGCAGTACTTC.

This chain links TRBV15 with TRBJ2-7; perhaps TRBD2 as D (6 bases). CDR1 and CDR2 from the germline V gene are LNHNV and YYDKDF (reference sequence). The CDR3 has 14 residues. The ends were cut back, 9 bases at V and 3 bases at J, with 18 bases in the middle. The DNA for the CDR3 is TGTGCCACGGCCCCGAGTGTGGGGGGCTACGAGCAGTACTTC. Its protein product is CATAPSVGGYEQYF.